This is a list of T cell receptor beta chains from one sample in a study of blood T cell repertoires in COVID-19. TCRdb's table, derived via immunoSEQ multiplex PCR, lists solely in-frame clones and lacks some. The table lists approximately 270,000 clones, around 88% of them singletons. The sequencing input was peripheral blood. The source is a woman aged 25 to 39 with COVID-19, enrolled during active disease. The CDR3 runs from the conserved cysteine through the conserved F or W. The D gene is left open where the match is weak. For some rows the clone size is stated as once, few or many, or as a class when expanded; others skip it.

abundance | j_gene | v_gene | d_gene | CDR3nt | CDR3aa
NA | TRBJ2-1 | TRBV11-2 | TRBD2 | TGTGCCAGCAGCCTCATATACGGGGGGGGATACAATGAGCAGTTCTTC | CASSLIYGGGYNEQFF
NA | TRBJ2-5 | TRBV6-2/TRBV6-3 | NA | TGTGCCAGCAGTTCTGGGGAGGCCCAAGAGACCCAGTACTTC | CASSSGEAQETQYF
NA | TRBJ2-5 | TRBV7-2 | NA | TGTGCCAGCAGCCTCCAAGAGACCCAGTACTTC | CASSLQETQYF
NA | TRBJ2-1 | TRBV19 | NA | TGTGCCAGCAGTCCGCGGGGGCTCTACAATGAGCAGTTCTTC | CASSPRGLYNEQFF
NA | TRBJ2-7 | TRBV5-6 | NA | TGTGCCAGCAGCTTGGAAGGCAGGGGTAACTCCTACGAGCAGTACTTC | CASSLEGRGNSYEQYF
NA | TRBJ1-5 | TRBV6-2/TRBV6-3 | NA | TGTGCCAGCAGCTATTCAGGGTCGCAGCCCCAGCATTTT | CASSYSGSQPQHF
NA | TRBJ1-5 | TRBV5-4 | NA | TGTGCCAGCAGTTCCGGACAGAATCAGCCCCAGCATTTT | CASSSGQNQPQHF
few | TRBJ2-7 | TRBV10-2 | TRBD1 | TGCGCCAGCTCCTGGTCGGGACAGGGGAGCGAGCAGTACTTC | CASSWSGQGSEQYF
once | TRBJ2-1 | TRBV29-1 | NA | TGCAGCGTTGGATGGGGGTCCTGGGGGGATGAGCAGTTCTTC | CSVGWGSWGDEQFF
NA | TRBJ2-1 | TRBV3-1/TRBV3-2 | TRBD2 | TGTGCCAGCAGCCGGAGTCTAGCGGGGGGGCAGGAGCAGTTCTTC | CASSRSLAGGQEQFF
NA | TRBJ1-6 | TRBV19 | NA | TGTGCCAGTAGATCTGGGGGCGTTGCTTCACCCCTCCACTTT | CASRSGGVASPLHF
NA | TRBJ2-7 | TRBV11-2 | NA | TGTGCCAGCAGCTTAGTAGCCAGCGAGCAGTACTTC | CASSLVASEQYF
NA | TRBJ1-2 | TRBV13 | NA | TGTGCCAGCAGCTTAGACGGTTACTACTATGGCTACACCTTC | CASSLDGYYYGYTF
once | TRBJ2-2 | TRBV7-2 | TRBD1 | TGTGCCAGCAGCTTATGGGGACAGGGGATCACCGGGGAGCTGTTTTTT | CASSLWGQGITGELFF
NA | TRBJ2-7 | TRBV7-2 | TRBD1 | TGTGCCAGCAGCTTGAACCTCGACAGGGGCTACGAGCAGTACTTC | CASSLNLDRGYEQYF
once | TRBJ2-2 | TRBV24-1 | TRBD1 | TGTGCCACCAGTGACCGGGACAGGGGGCGCCCCGGGGAGCTGTTTTTT | CATSDRDRGRPGELFF
NA | TRBJ2-3 | TRBV5-1 | NA | TGCGCCAGCAGCTTATCCCCTATCGCGAAGTATTCCGATACGCAGTATTTT | CASSLSPIAKYSDTQYF
NA | TRBJ2-7 | TRBV27 | TRBD1 | TGTGCCAGCAGTTTAGGCAGGGGGTCCTACGAGCAGTACTTC | CASSLGRGSYEQYF
once | TRBJ2-1 | TRBV4-1 | NA | TGCGCCAGCAGCCCCTTTTGGGCCCGAACTCAAACCTACAATGAGCAGTTCTTC | CASSPFWARTQTYNEQFF
NA | TRBJ2-3 | TRBV7-9 | TRBD2 | TGTGCCAGCAGCCCAGGGGGCCTAGCGGGAGCAGGAGATACGCAGTATTTT | CASSPGGLAGAGDTQYF
NA | TRBJ2-7 | TRBV27 | NA | TGTGCCAGCAGTCCGGGATTCGCGGACGAGCAGTACTTC | CASSPGFADEQYF
NA | TRBJ1-4 | TRBV19 | TRBD1 | TGTGCCAGTAGTAGAACAGGGGAGGTTGAAAAACTGTTTTTT | CASSRTGEVEKLFF
NA | TRBJ2-3 | TRBV5-1 | TRBD2 | TGCGCCAGCAGCACCGGACTAGCGGGTTTGACAGATACGCAGTATTTT | CASSTGLAGLTDTQYF
NA | TRBJ1-2 | TRBV4-2 | NA | TGTGCCAGCAGCCAAGATTCGTCAGGGAGCTACACCTTC | CASSQDSSGSYTF
NA | TRBJ1-2 | TRBV4-3 | NA | TGCGCCAGCAGCGCAGGAGGTTGGAGGGACTATGGCTACACCTTC | CASSAGGWRDYGYTF
NA | TRBJ2-5 | TRBV5-4 | TRBD2 | TGTGCCAGCAGCGACCCGCGGGGGGTCGGGGAGACCCAGTACTTC | CASSDPRGVGETQYF
NA | TRBJ1-1 | TRBV3-1/TRBV3-2 | NA | TGTGCCAGAGGAGTTGAAGCTTTCTTT | CARGVEAFF
NA | TRBJ2-5 | TRBV2 | TRBD2 | TGTGCCAGCAGAACGCGGGGGAGCCAGGGGACCCAGTACTTC | CASRTRGSQGTQYF
NA | TRBJ2-6 | TRBV7-9 | TRBD1 | TGTGCCAGCAGCCTACAGGGGGCGGTTGCTGGGGCCAACGTCCTGACTTTC | CASSLQGAVAGANVLTF
NA | TRBJ2-7 | TRBV7-2 | NA | TGTGCCAGCAGCTTAGTAGGGGATCCCCCCTACGAGCAGTACTTC | CASSLVGDPPYEQYF
NA | TRBJ2-5 | TRBV3-1/TRBV3-2 | TRBD2 | TGTGCCAGCAGCCAAGCGGGCGGGGGGGAACAGTACTTC | CASSQAGGGEQYF
NA | TRBJ2-2 | TRBV29-1 | TRBD1 | TGCAGCGTGAGGGACAGGGGGTCCACCGGGGAGCTGTTTTTT | CSVRDRGSTGELFF
NA | TRBJ1-1 | TRBV5-4 | TRBD1 | TGTGCCAGCAGCTCACACAGGGGGCGAGACACTGAAGCTTTCTTT | CASSSHRGRDTEAFF
few | TRBJ2-5 | TRBV10-2 | NA | TGCGCCAGCGGACCGACTAGTGGACCGGAGACCCAGTACTTC | CASGPTSGPETQYF
NA | TRBJ1-1 | TRBV4-3 | TRBD1 | TGCGCCAGCAGCCAACGACAGGGGAACACTGAAGCTTTCTTT | CASSQRQGNTEAFF
NA | TRBJ1-1 | TRBV7-9 | NA | TGTGCCAGCAGCTTCAACCGGGTGGCCACTGAAGCTTTCTTT | CASSFNRVATEAFF
few | TRBJ1-1 | TRBV30 | TRBD1 | TGTGCCTGGAGTCGGACAGGCCTGAACACTGAAGCTTTCTTT | CAWSRTGLNTEAFF
once | TRBJ1-1 | TRBV20-1 | TRBD1 | TGCAGTGCGGGAAGACAGGGAGCAGCTTTCTTT | CSAGRQGAAFF
NA | TRBJ2-3 | TRBV9 | TRBD2 | TGTGCCAGCAAACTACTAGCGGGGGTGAGCACAGATACGCAGTATTTT | CASKLLAGVSTDTQYF
few | TRBJ1-1 | TRBV7-9 | NA | TGTGCCAGCAGCAAACCCACACTGAACACTGAAGCTTTCTTT | CASSKPTLNTEAFF
NA | TRBJ1-5 | TRBV6-1 | TRBD1 | TGTGCCAGCAGTGACCGCCTTGTTCAAGGGGGCGCGAGTCAGCCCCAGCATTTT | CASSDRLVQGGASQPQHF